The rows below give T cell receptor beta chains drawn from one sample of a study of blood T cell repertoires in COVID-19. Produced via immunoSEQ multiplex PCR; TCRdb's table is partial and in-frame only. Of 150,000 to 200,000 clones listed, roughly 81% are singletons. Sequenced input: peripheral blood. All receptors derive from a woman aged 40 to 50 with COVID-19, enrolled during active disease. The CDR3 runs from the conserved cysteine through the conserved F or W. The D gene is left open where the match is weak. A row's size may be missing; if present it is once, few, many or a size class.

j_call clone_size v_call d_call cdr3_aa cdr3_nt
TRBJ2-1 . TRBV7-8 . CASSLVAPGEQFF TGTGCCAGCAGCTTAGTTGCCCCAGGTGAGCAGTTCTTC
TRBJ2-1 . TRBV2 . CASTLNNEQFF TGTGCCAGCACTTTAAACAATGAGCAGTTCTTC
TRBJ2-7 . TRBV15 . CATSRVTTSYEQYF TGTGCCACCAGCAGGGTGACTACTTCCTACGAGCAGTACTTC
TRBJ2-1 . TRBV5-1 TRBD1 CASSPGQHNEQFF TGCGCCAGCAGCCCGGGACAGCACAATGAGCAGTTCTTC
TRBJ2-7 . TRBV4-1 TRBD1 CASSQVTGAYEQYF TGCGCCAGCAGCCAAGTTACAGGGGCCTACGAGCAGTACTTC
TRBJ2-1 . TRBV6-4 TRBD2 CASSPTSGGANEQFF TGTGCCAGCAGCCCGACTAGCGGGGGGGCCAATGAGCAGTTCTTC
TRBJ2-2 few TRBV2 . CASSERGFTGELFF TGTGCCAGCAGTGAGAGAGGGTTTACCGGGGAGCTGTTTTTT
TRBJ2-5 . TRBV7-9 TRBD1 CASKTGVGETQYF TGTGCCAGCAAGACAGGGGTCGGGGAGACCCAGTACTTC
TRBJ1-5 . TRBV5-1 . CASSLGSGANQPQHF TGCGCCAGCAGCTTGGGATCAGGGGCCAATCAGCCCCAGCATTTT
TRBJ2-2 . TRBV10-3 TRBD2 CAIRVAAGGVDTGELFF TGTGCCATCAGGGTGGCAGCGGGAGGGGTTGACACCGGGGAGCTGTTTTTT
TRBJ2-3 . TRBV7-3 . CASSLTGGVGDTQYF TGTGCCAGCAGCTTAACAGGGGGGGTCGGAGATACGCAGTATTTT
TRBJ1-4 many TRBV7-6 . CASSLTNAEKLFF TGTGCCAGCAGCCTAACCAACGCGGAAAAACTGTTTTTT
TRBJ2-5 . TRBV7-6 . CASSWRVKETQYF TGTGCCAGCAGCTGGAGGGTTAAGGAGACCCAGTACTTC
TRBJ2-2 . TRBV9 . CASSAEGRGSNTGELFF TGTGCCAGCAGCGCGGAGGGGAGGGGGAGCAACACCGGGGAGCTGTTTTTT
TRBJ1-2 few TRBV9 . CASSVTNRGGGYTF TGTGCCAGCAGCGTAACGAACAGAGGAGGTGGCTACACCTTC
TRBJ2-3 . TRBV10-1 TRBD1 CASSSGGTQYF TGCGCCAGCAGCTCAGGGGGAACGCAGTATTTT
TRBJ2-1 . TRBV12-3/TRBV12-4 . CASSRTHRLFF TGTGCCAGTTCCAGGACCCACAGGCTGTTCTTC
TRBJ1-6 . TRBV4-2 TRBD1 CASSQSTRTGGNSPLHF TGTGCCAGCAGCCAATCTACCAGGACAGGGGGCAATTCACCCCTCCACTTT
TRBJ2-2 . TRBV3-1/TRBV3-2 TRBD2 CASSLTSGSVGELFF TGTGCCAGCAGCCTCACTAGCGGGAGTGTCGGGGAGCTGTTTTTT